A selection of T cell receptor beta chains follows, all from one sample in a study of tumor-infiltrating lymphocytes in primary liver carcinoma. TCRdb reanalysed the multiplex PCR reads using MiXCR and keeps one entry per CDR3 protein. This table holds about 99,000 distinct CDR3 sequences, more than 60% found once. The source material was liver tumor tissue from sampling region 5. The source is a woman aged 60-75 years with primary liver carcinoma and hepatitis B virus infection. The CDR3 runs from the conserved cysteine through the conserved F or W. The order of the fields is V gene, CDR3 protein.

v_gene: TRBV6-1; CDR3aa: CATIGLAVTQQFF
v_gene: TRBV7-9; CDR3aa: CASSLTGGGNEQYF
v_gene: TRBV14; CDR3aa: CASSRGLVGQFF
v_gene: TRBV11-3; CDR3aa: CISSPRLAGDFNEQFF
v_gene: TRBV11-1; CDR3aa: CASSFRGASYAQYF
v_gene: TRBV4-1; CDR3aa: CAGSQEQKTGGGNTIYF
v_gene: TRBV28; CDR3aa: CASRPGLAGARGGTDTQYF
v_gene: TRBV12-3/TRBV12-4; CDR3aa: CASSPRGENYGYTF
v_gene: TRBV28; CDR3aa: CASSPPRQGYIDTQYF
v_gene: TRBV28; CDR3aa: CASSLGGYAPRQGGSSRANVLTF
v_gene: TRBV10-3; CDR3aa: CAITCGLADHSYNEQFF
v_gene: TRBV28; CDR3aa: CASSPPQGRWEKLFF
v_gene: TRBV11-2; CDR3aa: CASSQEGRQPQHF
v_gene: TRBV4-2; CDR3aa: CTSSQDLTRLAGVYEQYF
v_gene: TRBV28; CDR3aa: CASSSPGTGRHEQYF
v_gene: TRBV11-3; CDR3aa: CVSSSRGARTMGHEQIF
v_gene: TRBV6-5; CDR3aa: CASNKIPDSIGELFF
v_gene: TRBV28; CDR3aa: CASRGGRSDQPQHF
v_gene: TRBV6-6; CDR3aa: CASSYLGTGSWGTEAFF
v_gene: TRBV28; CDR3aa: CVSNQHTYNQPQHF
v_gene: TRBV7-8; CDR3aa: CASSEQGVNHDHYF
v_gene: TRBV28; CDR3aa: CASRTGLGTQYF
v_gene: TRBV28; CDR3aa: CASTTRTGPTFF
v_gene: TRBV7-2; CDR3aa: CASSLATTNNSPLHF
v_gene: TRBV29-1; CDR3aa: CSVEGSRRGEKLLF
v_gene: TRBV12-3/TRBV12-4; CDR3aa: CASILTANTGELFF
v_gene: TRBV18; CDR3aa: CASSRDSSGNTIYF
v_gene: TRBV11-2; CDR3aa: CASSSLAGDYNELFF